The text below deals with one T cell receptor (beta chain). The sample originates from a study of blood T cell repertoires in COVID-19. Overall study context: In each case, the material was cDNA or gDNA derived from T cells, B-cell-depleted T cells, or PBMCs.

The repertoire was sequenced with immunoSEQ multiplex PCR; TCRdb's copy has only in-frame clones and lacks some. The sample contains hundreds of thousands of clones, approximately 86% of which appear only once. This CDR3 has 15 residues. CDR1 KGHDR and CDR2 SFDVKD come from the germline V gene. Trimming removed 3 bases at V and 8 bases at J, with 15 bases between. Sequencing was done on a sample of PBMCs or T cells enriched from blood (not recorded which). The chain carries TRBV24-1 and TRBJ1-4, with D uncertain. This TCR derives from a young woman who had been exposed to COVID-19. The CDR3 coding sequence is TGTGCCACCAGTGATGGCGATCATGGGCGAGAAAAACTGTTTTTT. Translation gives CATSDGDHGREKLFF.